This entry lists 10 T cell receptor beta chains sequenced from one sample in a study of blood T cell repertoires in COVID-19. Sequenced by immunoSEQ multiplex PCR; TCRdb stores in-frame clones only, minus some. The table shows under 200,000 clones, with 82% occurring only once. The sequenced sample was PBMCs or T cells enriched from blood (not recorded which). Receptors were obtained from a man aged 50 to 59 who had recovered from COVID-19.

Only one count was recorded for this clone. The V call is TRBV9, the J call TRBJ1-1, with 7 bases identical to TRBD1. The CDR3 contains 17 residues. The germline gives CDR1 SGDLS, CDR2 YYNGEE. Trimming at V came to 5 bases and at J to 0 bases, leaving 13 bases not matched to a gene. The CDR3 DNA sequence: TGTGCCAGCAGTGCCAACGAAGGGGGCCGCGTGAACACTGAAGCTTTCTTT. Translating gives CASSANEGGRVNTEAFF.

This sequence joins TRBV27 and TRBJ2-1; 11 nucleotides match TRBD1. Germline V lookup: CDR1 MNHEY, CDR2 SMNVEV (reference sequence). The CDR3 loop spans 15 amino acids. Trimming cost V 0 bases and J 8 bases; bases outside gene matches: 3. CDR3 in amino acids: CASSLSGTGGHEQFF. As DNA, the CDR3 is TGTGCCAGCAGTTTATCCGGGACAGGGGGTCATGAGCAGTTCTTC.

This clone showed up just a few times. This chain connects TRBV30 to TRBJ2-4; no definite D call. Trimming cost V 3 bases and J 5 bases, with 5 bases left between them. Germline assignment: CDR1 GTSNPN and CDR2 SVGIG (reference sequence). The CDR3 has 11 amino acids. In DNA form, the CDR3 reads TGTGCCTGGAGACGGGAAAACATTCAGTACTTC. The encoded protein is CAWRRENIQYF.

V is TRBV5-6 and J is TRBJ2-7, with TRBD2 as a possible D gene (5 bases). The V gene lost 4 bases and the J gene lost 3 bases, with 23 bases spanning the gap. Germline loops: CDR1 SGHDT, CDR2 YYEEEE. The CDR3 contains 17 residues. The DNA for the CDR3 is TGTGCCAGCAGCCCCAGAACGGCGGGCCTAAAAAACTACGAGCAGTACTTC. It encodes CASSPRTAGLKNYEQYF.

Here the CDR3 DNA reads TGTGCCAGTAGTACCCAATACAGGGGCAACACTGAAGCTTTCTTT. Amino acid sequence: CASSTQYRGNTEAFF. The J gene is TRBJ1-1, the V gene TRBV19, with TRBD1 identical over 7 bases. Germline trimming cut 4 bases from V and 2 bases from J; bases unmatched to any gene: 7. The CDR3 consists of 15 residues. Germline V CDR1 and CDR2: LNHDA, SQIVND (reference sequence).

This chain joins TRBV2 and TRBJ1-6; TRBD1 aligns across 7 bases. Germline CDR1 SNHLY, CDR2 FYNNEI. The CDR3 extends over 14 amino acids. With 8 bases clipped from V and 7 bases from J, the junction kept 8 bases outside the gene matches. The CDR3 reads CASRTGPGNSPLHF. CDR3 nucleotides: TGTGCCAGCCGGACAGGACCAGGGAATTCACCCCTCCACTTT.

The chain couples TRBV5-1 to TRBJ1-4; TRBD1 matches at 7 bases. Germline V CDR1 and CDR2: SGHRS, YFSETQ. Trimming took 0 bases from V and 3 from J; bases not matched to a gene: 2. The CDR3 consists of 15 residues. CDR3 region: CASSLEQGANEKLFF. DNA for the CDR3: TGCGCCAGCAGCTTGGAGCAGGGGGCTAATGAAAAACTGTTTTTT.

The chain has TRBV27 and TRBJ2-7; 10 nucleotides match TRBD1. The CDR3 loop spans 16 amino acids. The V gene's germline CDR1 is MNHEY and CDR2 SMNVEV (reference sequence). The trim removed 1 base at V and 6 bases at J, leaving 9 bases unmatched. The CDR3 DNA sequence: TGTGCCAGCAGTTTATACCGGGGACAGGGGAGTGCCGAGCAGTACTTC. This sequence encodes CASSLYRGQGSAEQYF.

This sequence joins TRBV28 and TRBJ1-5; D gene unclear. V was trimmed by 6 bases and J by 3 bases, leaving 24 bases between them. The CDR3 is 18 residues long. Per germline, CDR1 MDHEN and CDR2 SYDVKM. CDR3 residues: CASSFLPQPVDFNQPQHF. CDR3 in DNA: TGTGCCAGCAGCTTCCTCCCCCAGCCAGTGGACTTCAATCAGCCCCAGCATTTT.

CDR3 nucleotides: TGTGCCAGCCTCCGGATGGTAGCGGGTCCCTACGAGCAGTACTTC. Translating gives CASLRMVAGPYEQYF. V gene TRBV21-1 combines with J gene TRBJ2-7; the table's D call, TRBD2, was not checked against the DNA. TRBV21-1 is a listed pseudogene. The CDR3 length is 15 residues.